The rows below give T cell receptor beta chains drawn from one sample of a study of blood T cells in healthy people across ages. TCRdb used MiXCR to reprocess the 5' RACE reads, holding one entry per CDR3 protein. The sample lists 1.2 million to 1.5 million distinct CDR3 sequences, 59% occurring once. The sequenced sample consisted of blood. These TCRs come from a man between 18 and 29 years old in good health. Both conserved end residues are trimmed from each CDR3.

TRBV6-4	TRBJ2-3	ANPEIGGGIYTQY
TRBV12-3/TRBV12-4	TRBJ2-1	ASTSGGANNEQF
TRBV10-3	TRBJ1-2	AITAGGANYGYT
TRBV20-1	TRBJ2-3	SARATDTQY
TRBV20-1	TRBJ1-5	SANRPGTLSNQPQH
TRBV27	TRBJ2-1	ASSPGTLYTYNEQF
TRBV29-1	TRBJ1-2	GVDRGNYGYT
TRBV27	TRBJ2-1	ASSLLQGAYNEQF
TRBV10-3	TRBJ1-1	AISPGQGNTEAF
TRBV29-1	TRBJ1-2	SVDEGQGAKGYGYT
TRBV7-9	TRBJ1-4	ASSSDRETNEKLF
TRBV28	TRBJ2-1	ASTSIAGGQDEQF
TRBV20-1	TRBJ2-5	SASTWRGTTETQY
TRBV7-9	TRBJ1-1	ASRRDPLFGEAF
TRBV27	TRBJ2-3	ASSLRAGTGGAADTQY
TRBV7-9	TRBJ1-2	ASSLSPSRGYT
TRBV5-1	TRBJ2-1	ASSLARGGGNEQF
TRBV7-9	NA	ASSYPFGGPTTEQY
TRBV18	TRBJ1-1	ASSRQGMTEAF
TRBV5-1	TRBJ2-5	ASSPPTSGRGIWEQY
TRBV9	TRBJ2-7	ASSPRTALWYEQY
TRBV7-9	TRBJ2-7	ALGGGRAYEQY
TRBV27	TRBJ2-7	ASSKTGSSYEQY